The clone carrying this TCR beta chain was counted only a few times. These data belong to a study of OX40 agonist ivuxolimab in advanced cancers. About the research overall: Three individuals attained partial responses, comprising one hepatocellular carcinoma case and two cutaneous melanoma cases.

Generated by immunoSEQ multiplex PCR, the TCRdb table keeps only in-frame clones and is missing some. The data contain about 15,000 clones, 80% to 85% of them singletons. Germline V gives CDR1 MNHNS, CDR2 SASEGT. The CDR3 contains 13 residues. V lost 7 bases to trimming and J lost 5 bases, with 11 bases between them. V is TRBV6-1 and J is TRBJ2-2; D possibly corresponds to TRBD1 (5 bases). The sample consisted of CD4+ or CD8+ T cells sorted from blood, taken in a trial of the OX40 agonist ivuxolimab. This TCR came from an adult with an advanced solid tumor such as melanoma, head and neck, liver or kidney cancer. Written as DNA, the CDR3 is TGTGCCAGCAAGGTGACAGAGACCGGGGAGCTGTTTTTT. The encoded protein is CASKVTETGELFF.